This T cell receptor beta chain stems from a study of PD-1 blockade in classical Hodgkin lymphoma (dated by TCRdb to the early 2020s). For the study in its entirety: Nivolumab dosing was 3 mg/kg intravenously every 2 weeks, continuing until either disease progression or unacceptable toxicity. The study used CyTOF and TCR beta sequencing to define a peripheral blood immune signature of response to PD-1 blockade in classical Hodgkin lymphoma. Overall study results and their limits: A significant rise by C4D1 was seen in CD4+ but not CD8+ TCR diversity (p=0.0027 vs p=0.16), with the rise being most apparent in complete responders (p=0.02). Baseline TCR diversity was reported to be lower in newly diagnosed patients than in healthy donors, and even lower in relapsed/refractory patients. Trial patients achieving complete response had baseline diversity similar to newly diagnosed patients, whereas partial responders and progressors had significantly lower diversity. Diversity was lower in patients who began nivolumab less than 1 year after ASCT, so these patients were left out of later analyses to avoid confounding by immune reconstitution. The study was restricted to a single clinical trial cohort, and the causes of repertoire differences, possibly disease activity or prior therapy, were left undefined.

Turning to this clone: What antigen it recognizes has not been identified. Per-nucleotide qualities are absent, and no much larger clonotype sits a single base away.

The cysteine opens and the phenylalanine closes a CDR3 of 15 amino acids. The read is trimmed to its CDR3 DNA, 45 bases read in frame from base 1. Per the germline V gene, KGHSH is the CDR1 and LQKENI is the CDR2. At the junction V is shortened by 6 bases and J by 5 bases, with 19 bases in between. Genomic DNA was extracted with the Qiagen DNeasy kit from unsorted PBMCs and from negatively selected CD4+ and CD8+ fractions. TCR beta CDR3 regions were subjected to amplification by immunoSEQ multiplex PCR with primers that anneal to V and J segments. A synthetic immune receptor repertoire was used to minimize amplification bias, and remaining bias was computationally removed after sequencing. In the authors' own workflow: Custom Python scripts were used to quantify repertoire diversity as the Shannon entropy index. Unsorted, CD4+ and CD8+ repertoires were analyzed separately, except in combined analyses where CD4+ and CD8+ sequences were merged in silico. A clone counted as expanded when the clone's frequency after treatment rose at least 2-fold relative to C1D1, and clones undetected at baseline were given a pseudocount of 0.5. Clones with 0 or 1 copy at C1D1 were defined as singleton clones, while clones with 2 or more copies were defined as non-singleton clones. Clones expanded in unsorted samples were annotated as CD4+, CD8+ or unknown by matching protein sequences in sorted samples from the same patient. Diversity changes from C1D1 to C4D1 were tested in paired samples using Wilcoxon tests. The table was pulled from immuneACCESS by TCRdb, which kept in-frame rearrangements only. Such tables lose some clones; where checked, under half of the loss comes from unresolved V genes, and the rest has no known cause. Clone size and V and J calls were adopted from that table, with D and trimming inferred from the DNA. The sample yields 26,000 or so clones; approximately 67% were counted once. About 11% of the sample is in the top ten clones.

In the paper's terms, the time point label means: cycle 2 day 1 (C2D1) of nivolumab. Relapse after autologous stem cell transplantation had occurred in all trial patients, and cohorts A, B and C were distinguished by prior brentuximab vedotin exposure. A total of roughly 60 patients with relapsed/refractory classical Hodgkin lymphoma made up the trial cohort, and each patient's best overall response was complete response, partial response or progressive disease. Trial patients were treated with single-agent nivolumab in the multi-cohort phase II CheckMate 205 trial. Best overall response was determined by an independent review committee according to the 2007 International Working Group response criteria. Trial PBMCs were collected just before the start of nivolumab (C1D1) and during therapy at cycle 2 day 1 and cycle 4 day 1. After peripheral blood was drawn into 8 mL Vacutainer Cell Preparation Tubes, PBMCs were isolated by centrifugation and then cryopreserved.

Sequenced material: peripheral blood mononuclear cells (PBMCs), taken before the second cycle of nivolumab. The V and J genes are TRBV18 and TRBJ2-5; TRBD2 could be the D gene, as 5 bases match. This clonotype was obtained from a human donor with classical Hodgkin lymphoma. In nucleotides, the sequence is TGTGCCAGCTCGCTTTATGACCAGAGGAGGGAGACCCAGTACTTC. Its protein is CASSLYDQRRETQYF.